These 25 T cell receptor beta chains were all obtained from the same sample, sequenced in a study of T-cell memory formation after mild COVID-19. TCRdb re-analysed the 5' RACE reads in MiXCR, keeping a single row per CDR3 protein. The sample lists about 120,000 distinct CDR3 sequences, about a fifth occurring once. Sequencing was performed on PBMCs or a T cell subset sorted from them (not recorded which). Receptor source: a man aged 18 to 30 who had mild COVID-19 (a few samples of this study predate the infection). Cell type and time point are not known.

CDR3 in DNA: TGCAGCGTTGAGGGGGGAGACAGAGCGTACGAGCAGTACTTC. It encodes CSVEGGDRAYEQYF. V is TRBV29-1 and J is TRBJ2-7; D may be TRBD2 (6 bases). The germline V and J ends were trimmed by 3 bases and 4 bases, with 16 bases remaining between them. The germline V gene has CDR1 SQVTM and CDR2 ANQGSEA. The CDR3 runs 14 residues.

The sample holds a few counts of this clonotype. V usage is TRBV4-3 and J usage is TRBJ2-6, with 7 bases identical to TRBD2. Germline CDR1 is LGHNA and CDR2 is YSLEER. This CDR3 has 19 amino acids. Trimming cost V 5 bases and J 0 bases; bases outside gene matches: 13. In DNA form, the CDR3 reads TGCGCCAGCAGCGCGGTATGGCTAGCGGATTACTCTGGGGCCAACGTCCTGACTTTC. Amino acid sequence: CASSAVWLADYSGANVLTF.

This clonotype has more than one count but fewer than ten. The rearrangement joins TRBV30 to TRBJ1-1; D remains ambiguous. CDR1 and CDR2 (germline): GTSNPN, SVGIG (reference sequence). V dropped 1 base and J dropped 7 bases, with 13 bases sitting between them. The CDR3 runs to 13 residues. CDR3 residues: CAWSEAALSEAFF. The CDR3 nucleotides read TGTGCCTGGAGTGAGGCGGCTCTGAGTGAAGCTTTCTTT.

As DNA, the CDR3 is TGTGCCAGCAGTGCGGGGGGTTGGGACACTGAAGCTTTCTTT. Protein sequence: CASSAGGWDTEAFF. The chain has TRBV6-4 and TRBJ1-1, with D possibly TRBD1 on 5 matching bases. This CDR3 contains 14 residues. V was clipped by 4 bases and J by 3 bases, with 12 bases between them. Germline V CDR1 and CDR2: MRHNA, SNTAGT.

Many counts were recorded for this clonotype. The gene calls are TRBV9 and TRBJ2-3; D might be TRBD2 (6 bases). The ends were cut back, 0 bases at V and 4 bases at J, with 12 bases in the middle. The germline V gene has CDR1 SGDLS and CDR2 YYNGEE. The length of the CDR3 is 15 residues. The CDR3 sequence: CASSVGASESDTQYF. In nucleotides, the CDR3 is TGTGCCAGCAGCGTAGGGGCTAGCGAGTCAGATACGCAGTATTTT.

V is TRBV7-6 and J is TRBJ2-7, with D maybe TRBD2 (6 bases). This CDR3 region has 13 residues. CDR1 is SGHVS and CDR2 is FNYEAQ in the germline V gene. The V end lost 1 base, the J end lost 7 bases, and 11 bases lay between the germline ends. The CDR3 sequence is CASSLEAGREQYF. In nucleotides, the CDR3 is TGTGCCAGCAGCTTAGAGGCAGGGAGGGAGCAGTACTTC.

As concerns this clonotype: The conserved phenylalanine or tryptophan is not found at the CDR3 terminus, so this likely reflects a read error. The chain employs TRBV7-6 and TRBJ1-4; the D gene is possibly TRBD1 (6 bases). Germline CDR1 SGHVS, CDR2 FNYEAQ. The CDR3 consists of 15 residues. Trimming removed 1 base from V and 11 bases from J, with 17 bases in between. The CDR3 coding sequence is TGTGCCAGCAGCTTAGGCCTCAGGGGAGGAGGGAAACTGTTTCTT. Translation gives CASSLGLRGGGKLFL.

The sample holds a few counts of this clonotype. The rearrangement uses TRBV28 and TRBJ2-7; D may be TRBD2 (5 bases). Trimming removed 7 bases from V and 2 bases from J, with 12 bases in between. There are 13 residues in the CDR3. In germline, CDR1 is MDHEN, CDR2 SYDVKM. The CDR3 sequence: CASTGIPTYEQYF. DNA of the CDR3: TGTGCCAGCACCGGGATACCTACCTACGAGCAGTACTTC.

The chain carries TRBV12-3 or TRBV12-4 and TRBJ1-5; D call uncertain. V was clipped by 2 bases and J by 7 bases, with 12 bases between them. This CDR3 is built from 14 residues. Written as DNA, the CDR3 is TGTGCCAGCAGTTTATCGGTCAGTCGGCAGCCCCAGCATTTT. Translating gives CASSLSVSRQPQHF.

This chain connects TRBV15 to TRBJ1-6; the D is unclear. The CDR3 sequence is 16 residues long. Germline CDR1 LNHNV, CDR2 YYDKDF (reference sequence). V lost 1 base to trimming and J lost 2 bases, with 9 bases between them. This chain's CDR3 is CATSRVASPYNSPLHF. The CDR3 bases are TGTGCCACCAGCAGAGTGGCCTCCCCCTATAATTCACCCCTCCACTTT.

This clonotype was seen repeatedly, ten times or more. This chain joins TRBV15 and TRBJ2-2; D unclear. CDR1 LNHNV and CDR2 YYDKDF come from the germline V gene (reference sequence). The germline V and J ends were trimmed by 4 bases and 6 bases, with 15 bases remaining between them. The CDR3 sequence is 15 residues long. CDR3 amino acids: CATSTTETPPGELFF. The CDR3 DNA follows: TGTGCCACCAGCACTACCGAGACGCCGCCCGGGGAGCTGTTTTTT.

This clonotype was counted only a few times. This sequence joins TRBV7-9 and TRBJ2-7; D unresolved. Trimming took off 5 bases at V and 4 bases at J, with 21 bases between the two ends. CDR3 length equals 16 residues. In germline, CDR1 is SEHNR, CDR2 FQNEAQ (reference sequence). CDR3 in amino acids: CASSPAPSSATYEQYF. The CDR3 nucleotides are TGTGCCAGCAGCCCAGCGCCCTCTTCGGCGACGTACGAGCAGTACTTC.

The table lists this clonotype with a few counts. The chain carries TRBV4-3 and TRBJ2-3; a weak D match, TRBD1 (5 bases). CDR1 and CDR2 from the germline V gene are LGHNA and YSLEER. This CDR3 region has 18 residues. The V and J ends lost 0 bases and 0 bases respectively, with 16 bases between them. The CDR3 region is CASSQDVADKASTDTQYF. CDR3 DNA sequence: TGCGCCAGCAGCCAAGATGTCGCGGACAAAGCTAGCACAGATACGCAGTATTTT.

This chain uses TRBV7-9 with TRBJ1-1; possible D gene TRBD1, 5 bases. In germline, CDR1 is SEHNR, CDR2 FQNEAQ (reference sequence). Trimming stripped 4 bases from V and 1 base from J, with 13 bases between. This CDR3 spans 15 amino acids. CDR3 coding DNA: TGTGCCAGCAGCTACCCACAGGACCGGAACACTGAAGCTTTCTTT. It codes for CASSYPQDRNTEAFF.

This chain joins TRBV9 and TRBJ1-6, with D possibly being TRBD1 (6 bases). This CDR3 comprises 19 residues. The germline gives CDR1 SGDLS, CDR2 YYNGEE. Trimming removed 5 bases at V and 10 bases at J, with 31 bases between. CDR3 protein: CASSRGWGRTASIGSPLHF. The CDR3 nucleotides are TGTGCCAGCAGTCGAGGGTGGGGGCGGACGGCCAGTATAGGATCACCCCTCCACTTT.

CDR3 sequence (DNA): TGTGCCAGCAGTCCCCCGTCCTACTCCTACAATGAGCAGTTCTTC. It codes for CASSPPSYSYNEQFF. This chain connects TRBV6-2 or TRBV6-3 to TRBJ2-1; D gene uncertain. V lost 5 bases and J lost 0, with 11 bases in between. This CDR3 has 15 residues. Looked up from germline, CDR1 is MNHEY and CDR2 is SVGEGT.

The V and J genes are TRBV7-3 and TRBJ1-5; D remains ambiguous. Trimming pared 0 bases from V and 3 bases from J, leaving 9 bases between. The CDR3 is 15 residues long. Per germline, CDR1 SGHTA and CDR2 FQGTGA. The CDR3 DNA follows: TGTGCCAGCAGCTTAACAGGCAGCCCCAATCAGCCCCAGCATTTT. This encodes CASSLTGSPNQPQHF. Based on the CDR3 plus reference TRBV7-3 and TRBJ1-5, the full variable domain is GAGVSQTPSNKVTEKGKYVELRCDPISGHTALYWYRQSLGQGPEFLIYFQGTGAADDSGLPNDRFFAVRPEGSVSTLKIQRTERGDSAVYLCASSLTGSPNQPQHFGDGTRLSIL.

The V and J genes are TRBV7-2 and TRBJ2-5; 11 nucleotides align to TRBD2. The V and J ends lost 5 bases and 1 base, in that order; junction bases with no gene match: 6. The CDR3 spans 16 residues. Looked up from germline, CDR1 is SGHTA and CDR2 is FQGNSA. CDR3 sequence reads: CASSILAGGLQETQYF. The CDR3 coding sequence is TGTGCCAGCAGCATTTTAGCGGGGGGGCTCCAAGAGACCCAGTACTTC.

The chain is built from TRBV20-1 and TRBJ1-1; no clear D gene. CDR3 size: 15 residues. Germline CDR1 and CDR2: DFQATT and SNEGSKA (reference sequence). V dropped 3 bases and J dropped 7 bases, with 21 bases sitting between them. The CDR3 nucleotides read TGCAGTGCTAGGGGAATTTCGGACGCGGGGTTTGAAGCTTTCTTT. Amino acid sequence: CSARGISDAGFEAFF.

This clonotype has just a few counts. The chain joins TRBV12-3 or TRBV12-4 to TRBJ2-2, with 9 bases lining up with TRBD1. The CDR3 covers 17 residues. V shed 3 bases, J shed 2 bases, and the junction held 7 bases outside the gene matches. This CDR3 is CASSFPADRGNTGELFF. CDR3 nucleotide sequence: TGTGCCAGCAGTTTCCCCGCGGACAGGGGAAACACCGGGGAGCTGTTTTTT.

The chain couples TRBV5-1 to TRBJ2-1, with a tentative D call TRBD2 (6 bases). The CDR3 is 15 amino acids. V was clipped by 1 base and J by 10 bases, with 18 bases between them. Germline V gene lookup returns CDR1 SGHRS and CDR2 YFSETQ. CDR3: CASSLSGLSTGEQFF. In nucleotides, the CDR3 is TGCGCCAGCAGCTTGTCAGGACTATCTACGGGGGAGCAGTTCTTC.

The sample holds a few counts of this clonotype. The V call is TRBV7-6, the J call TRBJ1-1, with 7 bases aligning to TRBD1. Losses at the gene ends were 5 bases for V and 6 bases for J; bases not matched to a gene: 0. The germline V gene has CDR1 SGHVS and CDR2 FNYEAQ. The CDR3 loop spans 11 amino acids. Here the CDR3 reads CASSQGAEAFF. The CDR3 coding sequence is TGTGCCAGCAGCCAGGGGGCTGAAGCTTTCTTT.

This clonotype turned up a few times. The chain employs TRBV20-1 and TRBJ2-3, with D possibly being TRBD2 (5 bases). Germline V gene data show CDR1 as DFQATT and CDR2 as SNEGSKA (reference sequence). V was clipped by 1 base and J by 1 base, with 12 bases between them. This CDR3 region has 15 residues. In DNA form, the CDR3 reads TGCAGTGCTAGAGGAGGGCCGCGCCGCACAGATACGCAGTATTTT. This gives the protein CSARGGPRRTDTQYF.

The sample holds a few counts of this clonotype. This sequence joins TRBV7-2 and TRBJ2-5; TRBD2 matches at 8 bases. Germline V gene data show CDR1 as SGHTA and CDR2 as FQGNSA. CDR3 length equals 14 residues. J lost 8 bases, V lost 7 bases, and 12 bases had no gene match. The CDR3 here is CASTIGGGRVTQYF. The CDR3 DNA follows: TGTGCCAGCACCATTGGCGGGGGGCGGGTTACCCAGTACTTC.

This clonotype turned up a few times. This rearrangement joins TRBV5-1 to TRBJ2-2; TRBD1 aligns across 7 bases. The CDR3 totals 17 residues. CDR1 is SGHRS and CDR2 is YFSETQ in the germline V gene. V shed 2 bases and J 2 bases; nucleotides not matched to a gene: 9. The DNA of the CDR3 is TGCGCCAGCAGCTTCCGGGACAGAGAGCTTAACACCGGGGAGCTGTTTTTT. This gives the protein CASSFRDRELNTGELFF.